This T cell receptor beta chain was documented in a study of T-cell reconstitution after alpha-beta-depleted transplantation in children. Study-wide points: Hyperexpanded clones declined; after one year, newly produced T cells mostly supplied diversity. Expanded graft clones, several hundred of them, were reportedly the source of alpha-beta T cells about two months after transplant. Surviving recipient cells, namely T cells and thymic progenitors, were the source of high day-60 TCRbeta diversity in some patients.

This clonotype was recorded at least ten times. Its antigen is not known. Unique molecular identifiers were incorporated when the TCRbeta library was constructed. TCRdb recomputed calls from the PCR reads with MiXCR, one row per CDR3 protein. The table lists some 200,000 distinct CDR3 sequences, about 8.7% of them singletons. The receptor was isolated from a male patient aged 2 to 10 who had a stem cell transplant for acute myeloid leukemia, so the T cells may come from the graft donor. The specimen was PBMCs, mostly from graft donor cells, collected 360 days after TCRalphabeta/CD19-depleted stem cell transplant.

CDR3 protein: CASHLGRGTDTQYF. The CDR3 DNA sequence: TGCGCCAGCCATCTTGGACGGGGAACAGATACGCAGTATTTT. This chain connects TRBV5-1 to TRBJ2-3, with D tentatively TRBD2 (5 bases). Trimming removed 7 bases from V and 3 bases from J, with 15 bases in between. The CDR3 is made up of 14 amino acids. Germline CDR1 is SGHRS and CDR2 is YFSETQ. Full variable domain (missing parts from reference TRBV5-1 and TRBJ2-3): KAGVTQTPRYLIKTRGQQVTLSCSPISGHRSVSWYQQTPGQGLQFLFEYFSETQRNKGNFPGRFSGRQFSNSRSEMNVSTLELGDSALYLCASHLGRGTDTQYFGPGTRLTVL.